This T cell receptor beta chain was obtained from a study of regulatory T cells in long-lasting Graves disease (dated by TCRdb to about 2021). Background on the whole study: Antithyroid drugs had been taken for less than 3 months by newly diagnosed Graves' disease patients. Patients with persistent Graves' disease were compared with patients with newly diagnosed Graves' disease using TCR sequencing and RNA sequencing of peripheral blood. The study was registered as a clinical trial and conducted in China. A total of about 35 samples underwent TCR sequencing, from about 13 patients with persistent Graves' disease and approximately 20 patients with newly diagnosed Graves' disease.

This clonotype was counted a few times. The antigen it recognizes is unknown. Relative to the germline gene, one junction end is altered; a read error may explain this. According to the study, the label for this sample's time point signals: newly diagnosed GD, antithyroid drugs for less than 3 months. For both TCR sequencing and RNA sequencing, RNA was extracted from PBMCs in TRIzol. The diagnosis of Graves' disease followed American Thyroid Association guidelines. The patients came from an endocrinology department in Xi'an, China. Each patient gave about 10 milliliters of peripheral blood, collected in an EDTA anticoagulant tube. Ficoll Paque Plus density gradient separation was used to isolate PBMCs, and no further T cell sorting was performed. An Agilent 2100 Bioanalyzer and agarose gel were used to assess RNA quality, and a NanoDrop 2000 was used to measure RNA concentration. Library method: multiplex PCR. Reads for this sample came from an Illumina HiSeq 4000. iRepertoire HTBI primers and Arm-PCR amplification of CDR3 regions were used to construct TCR beta libraries. PCR products were gel purified before sequencing. Regarding the original processing steps: A total of 62 TRBV and some 15 TRBJ segments were identified across samples and were used for gene usage analysis of CDR3 amino acid clonotypes. COPE and FqMerger were used to merge filtered high-quality paired reads into contigs. BLAST was used to align contigs to IMGT TRBV, TRBD and TRBJ reference genes, and CDR3 was defined according to IMGT. Any clonotype with a frequency above 0.1% was counted as a highly expanded clone. Shannon entropy was used to measure repertoire diversity, and the Gini coefficient was used to measure V-J evenness. Clonotypes shared by more than one individual were considered public. TCRdb trimmed public reads at Q25 via fastp, called clones via MiXCR and kept in-frame beta chains. One record per CDR3 amino acid sequence lists the most common genes and DNA. V and J calls and clone size were set by TCRdb, not the authors. The sample contains about 430,000 distinct CDR3 sequences, 15% of them found a single time. The ten largest clones represent over 7.5% of the sample.

Results the study describes overall, beyond this receptor: As a limitation, the authors acknowledged that the small sample size may reduce accuracy. Persistent Graves' disease patients showed lower TCR Shannon entropy and fewer highly expanded clones than newly diagnosed patients, suggesting clonal expansion. A larger number of public clonotypes was shared among persistent patients (more than 2,500) than among newly diagnosed patients (roughly 970). TRBV28, TRBJ1-2 and TRBJ2-5 were preferentially used in persistent disease, while TRBV20-1 and TRBJ2-1 were favored in newly diagnosed disease. Peripheral blood alone was examined, since thyroid tissue, which constituted the primary lesion, could not be accessed. Only the TCR beta chain was sequenced and analyzed.

The CDR3 spans 14 residues, from the cysteine through the phenylalanine. Only the CDR3 region is kept as DNA, spanning 42 bases read in frame from base 1. For CDR1 and CDR2, the germline V gene lists SGHRS and YFSETQ. These data were also reused for a study on T cells in Graves' hyperthyroidism and ophthalmopathy. According to the second study: Stable Graves' hyperthyroidism was defined as the absence of progression to ophthalmopathy over 18 months of follow-up. Hyperthyroidism patients were aged 18 to 65 years and newly diagnosed, with disease duration of less than 2 months. Exclusion was applied to patients with uncontrolled infections, other autoimmune diseases, pregnancy or lactation. Diagnoses were based on clinical symptoms, serum thyroxine and TRAb, thyroid ultrasound and orbital computed tomography. For the first round of RT-PCR on the TCR CDR3, the HTBI primer set was used together with the Qiagen OneStep RT-PCR kit. Most expanded thyroid clonotypes (frequency above 0.001) were also found in blood, which suggests that blood repertoires may mirror thyroid immune responses. A model built on a 13 V-J signature distinguished ophthalmopathy from stable hyperthyroidism, reaching 85% to 90% sensitivity and 81.08% specificity in cross-validation and 80%/75% in testing. In validation, the model predicted progression to ophthalmopathy with approximately 70% sensitivity and around 72% specificity, a median of about 6.7 months before onset. To identify distinguishing TCR V-J signatures, a discovery cohort of around 100 patients was used, comprising fewer than 45 with Graves' ophthalmopathy and around 57 with stable Graves' hyperthyroidism. An independent validation cohort of fewer than 20 hyperthyroidism patients and some 15 patients who later progressed to ophthalmopathy tested prospective prediction of ophthalmopathy. The 80 to 100 discovery patients were randomly divided into training and test sets at a 7:3 ratio. The study also compared thyroid tissue and blood T-cell repertoires from about 6 Graves' hyperthyroidism patients. After sampling, hyperthyroidism patients received methimazole starting at 30 mg daily, and ophthalmopathy patients received high-dose intravenous methylprednisolone. Libraries were constructed in a second round of multiplex PCR, after which size selection and purification were performed. The libraries were sequenced on an Illumina HiSeq2000 using paired-end 100 bp reads. SOAPnuke was used to process the raw data, throwing out any read that contained adapters or uncalled bases, had a mean Phred below 15, or lacked an exact constant-primer or identifier match. High-quality paired reads were merged using COPE v1.2.5, and each unique nucleotide sequence was defined as a clonotype. Clonotypes were aligned to IMGT TRBV, TRBD and TRBJ reference segments using MiTCR v1.1. The analysis was restricted to V-J combinations with a frequency above 0.0001, which together covered roughly 99% of the repertoires. A TCS score was defined as the ratio of F50 (clonal expansion) to E x V (chaos), with BLOSUM62-based TCRdist applied between CDR3 peptides within each V-J. Welch's t-statistics and random forest reduced fewer than 600 V-J features to about 12, which were used in a naive Bayes classifier (R e1071). No statistical method was used to set the sample size in advance, and investigators knew the group allocation. The paper describes TCR Vbeta CDR3 sequencing of 135 peripheral blood samples, made up of fewer than 50 ophthalmopathy patients, around 78 hyperthyroidism patients and 17 progressor patients.

In this chain, TRBV5-1 is recombined with TRBJ2-7; 9 bases in the junction line up with TRBD2. Sequenced here: peripheral blood mononuclear cells (PBMCs), sampled at new diagnosis, from a patient treated with antithyroid drugs. The source is a woman in her thirties or forties with Graves disease. Donor details come from another sample of the same person, matched by shared clones. CDR3 region: CASSGGLAVYEQYF. The DNA sequence is TGTGCCAGCAGCGGGGGACTAGCCGTATACGAGCAGTACTTC. The CDR3 plus the reference TRBV5-1 and TRBJ2-7 genes for the other parts give the full variable domain: KAGVTQTPRYLIKTRGQQVTLSCSPISGHRSVSWYQQTPGQGLQFLFEYFSETQRNKGNFPGRFSGRQFSNSRSEMNVSTLELGDSALYLCASSGGLAVYEQYFGPGTRLTVT.